What follows is one TCR beta chain and its context. The repertoire was sequenced with immunoSEQ multiplex PCR; TCRdb's copy has only in-frame clones and lacks some. The sample shows about 230,000 clones, roughly four fifths of them seen only once. This CDR3 region has 14 residues. V shed 9 bases and J shed 5 bases, with 17 bases lying between them. The germline CDR1 and CDR2 sequences are MNHEY and SVGAGI. This sample stems from a study of blood T cell repertoires in COVID-19. In the study overall: Whether acute or convalescent, the COVID-19 samples came from the United States, Italy and Spain. PBMCs, B-cell-depleted T cells, or T cells were the source of the cDNA or gDNA that made up the material.

The recovered donors of Cohort 3 showed two negative PCRs, clearance, or symptom resolution. This sequence was found in a man between 60 and 70 years old who had recovered from COVID-19. The rearrangement uses TRBV6-5 and TRBJ1-5; D is possibly TRBD1 (6 bases). The material sequenced was PBMCs or T cells enriched from blood (not recorded which). The CDR3 spells CASTTPRTDQPQHF. In DNA, the CDR3 is TGTGCCAGTACGACGCCTCGGACAGATCAGCCCCAGCATTTT.